This T cell receptor beta chain was obtained from a study of T-cell reconstitution after alpha-beta-depleted transplantation in children. This clonotype has at least ten counts. This CDR3 contains 18 residues. The V end was cut by 0 bases, the J end by 10 bases, with 25 bases between. CDR1 and CDR2 (germline): MNHEY, SVGAGI. Unique molecular identifiers featured in how the TCRbeta library was prepared. Using its own MiXCR run on the PCR reads, TCRdb lists one record per CDR3 protein. The data show 200,000 to 300,000 distinct CDR3 sequences, approximately 12% seen once. The chain couples TRBV6-5 to TRBJ2-1, with D tentatively TRBD2 (6 bases). The sequence was obtained from a human donor who donated a stem cell graft to a child with acute lymphoblastic leukemia. The input for sequencing was PBMCs from the stem cell graft donor, taken from the stem cell graft. CDR3 residues: CASSYSGGRGVGLREQFF. The CDR3 DNA is TGTGCCAGCAGTTACTCCGGGGGAAGGGGCGTTGGGCTAAGGGAGCAGTTCTTC.